Below are 8 T cell receptor beta chains sequenced from a single sample in a study of early T cells in non-severe SARS-CoV-2 infection. In TCRdb, the 5' RACE reads were re-called with MiXCR into one record per CDR3 protein. The top ten hold about 2.8% of the sample, which has about 60,000 distinct CDR3 sequences, around 10% seen once. Sequences were derived from whole blood, sampled at baseline. The receptors were sampled from an adult who was a healthcare worker with PCR-confirmed SARS-CoV-2 infection or an uninfected control (not recorded which).

The sample holds many counts of this clonotype. The chain couples TRBV2 to TRBJ1-2; 10 bases fit TRBD1. CDR3 size: 15 residues. Germline V lookup: CDR1 SNHLY, CDR2 FYNNEI. V shed 5 bases, J shed 1 base, and the junction held 4 bases outside the gene matches. In nucleotides, the CDR3 is TGTGCCAGCAGTAGACAGGGGGCCAGTAACTATGGCTACACCTTC. Amino acid sequence: CASSRQGASNYGYTF.

The CDR3, as DNA: TGTGCCAGCTCCACGAAAGAGACCCAGTACTTC. It encodes CASSTKETQYF. The chain combines TRBV18 with TRBJ2-5; D is unclear. CDR1 and CDR2 from the germline V gene are KGHSH and LQKENI. The CDR3 length is 11 residues. V was clipped by 6 bases and J by 3 bases, with 5 bases between them.

This clonotype was found a few times. The chain couples TRBV6-2 or TRBV6-3 to TRBJ2-7; D remains ambiguous. V lost 6 bases and J 4 bases, leaving 7 bases between the germline ends. Germline assignment: CDR1 MNHEY and CDR2 SVGEGT. This CDR3 has 11 amino acids. CDR3 loop: CASRDGYEQYF. Written as DNA, the CDR3 is TGTGCCAGCAGAGACGGGTACGAGCAGTACTTC.

The V gene is TRBV5-4, the J gene TRBJ2-3; 8 bases are a match to TRBD2. The germline V gene encodes CDR1 SGHNT and CDR2 YYREEE (reference sequence). The CDR3 totals 14 residues. V dropped 1 base and J dropped 6; count of bases not matched to a gene: 4. The DNA for the CDR3 is TGTGCCAGCAGCTTGCGGGGGGGCGCGGATACGCAGTATTTT. This encodes CASSLRGGADTQYF.

J is TRBJ2-3 and V is TRBV11-2; D might be TRBD1 (5 bases). Deletions cut 5 bases from V and 2 bases from J, with 14 bases between. The germline V gene encodes CDR1 SGHAT and CDR2 FQNNGV. CDR3 length equals 15 residues. The CDR3 loop reads CASSATGDITDTQYF. The CDR3 region has the DNA TGTGCCAGCAGCGCAACAGGCGATATCACAGATACGCAGTATTTT.

This clonotype appeared many times. This chain links TRBV24-1 with TRBJ1-2; D remains ambiguous. This CDR3 is built from 11 residues. CDR1 is KGHDR and CDR2 is SFDVKD in the germline V gene. The V gene lost 4 bases and the J gene lost 8 bases, with 7 bases spanning the gap. The CDR3 DNA sequence: TGTGCCACCAGTGACGGGTACGGCTACACCTTC. It encodes CATSDGYGYTF.

The chain employs TRBV7-9 and TRBJ1-4; 9 nucleotides line up with TRBD1. The CDR3 extends over 17 amino acids. The germline V gene has CDR1 SEHNR and CDR2 FQNEAQ (reference sequence). J gave up 4 bases and V 0 bases, and 6 bases lay outside the gene matches. CDR3 nucleotides: TGTGCCAGCAGCTTAGCGCGGGACAGGGTTGTTAATGAAAAACTGTTTTTT. This translates into CASSLARDRVVNEKLFF.

The sample holds a few counts of this clonotype. V gene TRBV27 combines with J gene TRBJ1-1; D is perhaps TRBD1 (6 bases). Germline lookup yields CDR1 MNHEY and CDR2 SMNVEV (reference sequence). The CDR3 has 14 residues. V gave up 1 base and J gave up 6 bases, with 12 bases separating them. CDR3 DNA: TGTGCCAGCAGTTTATTCGGGGGGCAGGCTGAAGCTTTCTTT. Translated, it gives CASSLFGGQAEAFF.